The clone carrying this T cell receptor beta chain was picked up a small number of times. These data belong to a study of blood T cells in healthy people across ages. A second 7 to 11 cycle PCR used barcoded and J-beta primers. TCRdb reprocessed the 5' RACE reads via MiXCR and lists one record per CDR3 protein. The sample carries about 1.1 million distinct CDR3 sequences, around two fifths recorded once. The germline V gene has CDR1 DFQATT and CDR2 SNEGSKA (reference sequence). V was shortened by 0 bases and J by 5 bases, with 10 bases between the two germline ends. CDR3 size: 14 residues. The chain is built from TRBV20-1 and TRBJ1-4; D unclear. This clonotype was obtained from a young man in good health. The specimen was blood. The CDR3 protein is CSAREKGANEKLFF. As DNA, the CDR3 is TGCAGTGCTAGAGAAAAGGGCGCGAATGAAAAACTGTTTTTT.